This TCR beta chain came from a study of blood T cell repertoires in COVID-19. The germline gives CDR1 LGHDT, CDR2 YNNKEL (reference sequence). This CDR3 region has 14 residues. V was pared by 5 bases and J by 6 bases, with 3 bases of the junction left unmatched. Clones were read by immunoSEQ multiplex PCR, and TCRdb kept only the in-frame ones, dropping some. Altogether roughly 200,000 clones are present, roughly 84% being singletons, with the ten largest covering about 18%. This clone was seen a single time. What was sequenced was peripheral blood. The TCR was taken from a person aged 65 to 79 with COVID-19, enrolled during active disease. The V call is TRBV3-1 (or the pseudogene TRBV3-2), the J call TRBJ1-6, with TRBD1 identical over 8 bases. The DNA of the CDR3 is TGTGCCAGCAGCTCAACAGGGGGTAATTCACCCCTCCACTTT. This sequence encodes CASSSTGGNSPLHF.